A single sample gave rise to the 15 T cell receptor beta chains below, sequenced in a study of T cells in women clearing cervical HPV infection. Profiled with immunoSEQ multiplex PCR; TCRdb holds only in-frame clones, not every one. Its listing shows approximately 35,000 clones. Input material: blood buffy coat. Receptors were obtained from a woman between 18 and 75 years old with a cervical HPV16 infection that either progressed to CIN3+ or cleared (not recorded which).

Regarding this clone: Sequencing ends 3 residues short of the CDR3 end; the germline J gene provides the rest. This chain uses TRBV19 with TRBJ1-5; no definite D call. The ends were cut back, 5 bases at V and 2 bases at J, with 10 bases in the middle. The CDR3 sequence is 14 residues long. CDR1 LNHDA and CDR2 SQIVND come from the germline V gene (reference sequence). The DNA read from the CDR3 is TGTGCCAGTAGTTTTAACCGGGGCAATCAGCCC. Encoded protein: CASSFNRGNQP. The entire CDR3 is CASSFNRGNQPQHF.

As regards this clone: The read is 3 residues too short to cover the CDR3 end, so that end is filled in from the germline J gene. The V gene is TRBV20-1, the J gene TRBJ1-4; a possible D gene is TRBD1 (5 bases). Germline values: CDR1 DFQATT, CDR2 SNEGSKA (reference sequence). The CDR3 contains 13 residues. Trimming removed 0 bases at V and 4 bases at J, with 6 bases between. The CDR3 DNA, read in part, is TGCAGTGCTAGAGAGCAGGGTAATGAAAAA. Translating it yields CSAREQGNEK. The whole CDR3 protein reads CSAREQGNEKLFF.

Details on this clone: The read finishes 3 residues shy of the CDR3 end, and the germline J gene is used to complete it. The chain couples TRBV20-1 to TRBJ2-4, with D tentatively TRBD2 (7 bases). Trimming removed 0 bases at V and 7 bases at J, with 13 bases between. CDR1 is DFQATT and CDR2 is SNEGSKA in the germline V gene (reference sequence). This CDR3 has 14 residues. The DNA read from the CDR3 is TGCAGTGCTAGAGAGGAGGGGGGGGTCAACATT. Translation gives CSAREEGGVNI. The whole CDR3 sequence reads CSAREEGGVNIQYF.

As for this clone: The read ends 3 residues early relative to the CDR3; the germline J gene fills the gap. This sequence joins TRBV30 and TRBJ2-1; perhaps TRBD2 as D (7 bases). CDR1 and CDR2 (germline): GTSNPN, SVGIG (reference sequence). The V end was cut by 4 bases, the J end by 8 bases, with 18 bases between. The CDR3 length is 14 residues. CDR3 sequence: CAWTRPWGGDEQFF. Partial CDR3 DNA: TGTGCCTGGACCCGCCCCTGGGGGGGCGATGAG.

Details on this clone: The read is 3 residues too short to cover the CDR3 end, so that end is filled in from the germline J gene. The chain joins TRBV7-6 to TRBJ2-1; 9 bases are shared with TRBD2. Germline CDR1 reads SGHVS; CDR2 reads FNYEAQ. The V and J ends lost 5 bases and 3 bases, in that order; junction bases with no gene match: 8. The length of the CDR3 is 16 residues. This CDR3 reads CASSTIGAGGYNEQFF. Incomplete CDR3 DNA: TGTGCCAGCAGCACCATAGGAGCGGGGGGCTACAATGAG.

Concerning this clone itself: The CDR3 goes on 3 residues after the read ends, and that part is filled in from the germline J gene. V usage is TRBV23-1 and J usage is TRBJ1-1; TRBD1 might be the D (6 bases). TRBV23-1 is assigned to the ORF class and has an uncertain function. The CDR3 is made up of 21 amino acids. Trimming removed 4 bases at V and 1 base at J, with 31 bases between. The sequenced part of the CDR3 DNA is TGCGCCAGCAGTCTCAGAGAAGGGGATTTTAGTGGGGACAACGAGAACACTGAA. As protein: CASSLREGDFSGDNENTE. The complete CDR3 sequence is CASSLREGDFSGDNENTEAFF.

A word on this clone: The read terminates 3 residues ahead of where the CDR3 ends, so the germline J gene completes it. The chain carries TRBV19 and TRBJ1-5, with D possibly matching TRBD1 (6 bases). The CDR3 length is 14 residues. Germline V gene sequence: CDR1 LNHDA, CDR2 SQIVND (reference sequence). V dropped 3 bases and J dropped 4 bases, with 10 bases sitting between them. CDR3 region: CASSIGQINQPQHF. The covered CDR3 bases are TGTGCCAGTAGTATCGGACAGATTAATCAGCCC.

In regard to this clone: The CDR3 end is not reached by the read, which stops 3 residues before it; the germline J gene fills it in. The chain is built from TRBV2 and TRBJ2-2; 9 positions agree with TRBD2. The CDR3 is made up of 15 amino acids. V shed 5 bases and J 5 bases; nucleotides not matched to a gene: 6. Per the germline V gene, CDR1 is SNHLY and CDR2 is FYNNEI. CDR3 in amino acids: CASSRSGSETGELFF. The DNA read from the CDR3 is TGTGCCAGCAGTCGTAGCGGGAGTGAGACCGGGGAG.

Points on this clone: The read ends 3 residues before the CDR3 terminus; that terminus is restored from the germline J gene. The chain has TRBV20-1 and TRBJ2-2, with D hard to call. This CDR3 contains 10 residues. CDR1 DFQATT and CDR2 SNEGSKA come from the germline V gene (reference sequence). The part of the CDR3 DNA that was read is TGCAGTGTCCAGGATGAAAAG. It yields the protein CSVQDEK. The entire CDR3 protein reads CSVQDEKLFF.

About this clone itself: The CDR3 end falls 3 residues outside the read, so it is completed with the germline J gene. J is TRBJ2-7 and V is TRBV20-1; the match to TRBD2 covers 9 bases. The length of the CDR3 is 15 residues. CDR1 DFQATT and CDR2 SNEGSKA come from the germline V gene (reference sequence). Trimming removed 3 bases from V and 4 bases from J; junction bases left unmatched: 10. CDR3 residues: CSASRRSGGRYEQYF. The CDR3 DNA, read in part, is TGCAGTGCTAGCCGCCGAAGCGGGGGGCGGTACGAG.

Notes on this clone: The read falls 3 residues short of the CDR3 end, and the missing part is taken from the germline J gene. The rearrangement joins TRBV7-6 to TRBJ2-2; weak D call: TRBD2 (5 bases). Trimming removed 3 bases at V and 4 bases at J, with 21 bases between. There are 18 residues in the CDR3. The germline V gene encodes CDR1 SGHVS and CDR2 FNYEAQ. The DNA read from the CDR3 is TGTGCCAGCAGCTTTTTCGGTCGCGGGCAGGACGTCACCGGGGAG. Translating gives CASSFFGRGQDVTGE. In full, the CDR3 reads CASSFFGRGQDVTGELFF.

Worth noting for this clone: Read coverage stops 3 residues before the CDR3 terminus; the germline J gene supplies the remainder. This chain joins TRBV28 and TRBJ2-5, with 9 nucleotides matching TRBD1. Looked up from germline, CDR1 is MDHEN and CDR2 is SYDVKM. This CDR3 contains 15 residues. J was trimmed by 5 bases and V by 2 bases; bases with no gene match: 6. CDR3 DNA (partial): TGTGCCAGCAGTTTACCCACAGGGGGCATCGAGACC. It translates to CASSLPTGGIET. The full CDR3 protein reads CASSLPTGGIETQYF.

Concerning this clone: The sequenced fragment ends 3 residues before the CDR3 boundary, so the rest is inferred from the germline J gene. This chain links TRBV7-9 with TRBJ2-2; 9 positions match TRBD1. This CDR3 has 15 residues. CDR1 and CDR2 from the germline V gene are SEHNR and FQNEAQ (reference sequence). The sequenced CDR3 bases are TGTGCCAGCAGCGACCGGGACAGGGTTAATGAAAAG. Its translation is CASSDRDRVNEK. The entire CDR3 is CASSDRDRVNEKLFF.

Notes on this clone: The read is 3 residues too short to cover the CDR3 end, so that end is filled in from the germline J gene. V usage is TRBV12-3 or TRBV12-4 and J usage is TRBJ2-1; tentatively, D is TRBD2 (6 bases). V dropped 4 bases and J dropped 4 bases, with 11 bases sitting between them. This CDR3 comprises 14 residues. The sequenced part of the CDR3 DNA is TGTGCCAGCAGTTCCCGGACTATATACAATGAG. It encodes CASSSRTIYNE. In full, the CDR3 reads CASSSRTIYNEQFF.

In the case of this clone: The CDR3 is cut off 3 residues early in the read; its end comes from the germline J gene. This chain uses TRBV5-1 with TRBJ2-2, with TRBD2 matching 7 bases. The V gene's germline CDR1 is SGHRS and CDR2 YFSETQ. CDR3 size: 14 residues. The DNA read from the CDR3 is TGCGCCAGCAGCTTGGACCTGGGAGGGGAAAAG. This sequence encodes CASSLDLGGEK. The entire CDR3 protein reads CASSLDLGGEKLFF.